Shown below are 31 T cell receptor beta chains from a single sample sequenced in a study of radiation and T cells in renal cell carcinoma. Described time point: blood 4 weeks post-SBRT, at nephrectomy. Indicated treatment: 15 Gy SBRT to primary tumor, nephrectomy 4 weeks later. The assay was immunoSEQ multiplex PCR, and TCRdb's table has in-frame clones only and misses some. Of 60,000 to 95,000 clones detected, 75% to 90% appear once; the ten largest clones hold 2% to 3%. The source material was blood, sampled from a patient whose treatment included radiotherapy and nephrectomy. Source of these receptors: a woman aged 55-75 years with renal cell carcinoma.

CDR3 DNA sequence: TGTGCCAGCAGCTTCGTGGGGGTCCCCTACGAGCAGTACTTC. It yields the protein CASSFVGVPYEQYF. The chain links TRBV5-6 to TRBJ2-7; D is possibly TRBD1 or TRBD2 (5 bases each). V lost 2 bases, J lost 2 bases, and 11 bases lay in between. Germline CDR1 is SGHDT and CDR2 is YYEEEE. This CDR3 spans 14 amino acids.

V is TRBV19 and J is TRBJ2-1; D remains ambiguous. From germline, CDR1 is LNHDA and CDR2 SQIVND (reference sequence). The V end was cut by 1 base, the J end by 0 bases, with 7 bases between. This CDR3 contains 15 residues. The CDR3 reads CASSIVDSSYNEQFF. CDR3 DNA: TGTGCCAGTAGTATAGTGGATAGCTCCTACAATGAGCAGTTCTTC. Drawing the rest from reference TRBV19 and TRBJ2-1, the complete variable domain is DGGITQSPKYLFRKEGQNVTLSCEQNLNHDAMYWYRQDPGQGLRLIYYSQIVNDFQKGDIAEGYSVSREKKESFPLTVTSAQKNPTAFYLCASSIVDSSYNEQFFGPGTRLTVL.

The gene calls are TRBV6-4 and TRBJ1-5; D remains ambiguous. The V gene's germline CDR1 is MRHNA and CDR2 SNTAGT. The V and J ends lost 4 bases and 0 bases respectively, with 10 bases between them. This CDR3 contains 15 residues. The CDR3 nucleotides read TGTGCCAGCAGTGCAAGTAGCGATAGCAATCAGCCCCAGCATTTT. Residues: CASSASSDSNQPQHF.

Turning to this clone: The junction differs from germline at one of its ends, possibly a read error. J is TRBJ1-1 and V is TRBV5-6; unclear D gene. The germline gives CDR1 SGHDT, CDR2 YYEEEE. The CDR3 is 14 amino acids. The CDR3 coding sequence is TGTGCCAGCAAGGCCAGCAGCTTCGGGTATGAAACTTTCTTT. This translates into CASKASSFGYETFF. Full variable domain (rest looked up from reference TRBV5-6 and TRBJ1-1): DAGVTQSPTHLIKTRGQQVTLRCSPKSGHDTVSWYQQALGQGPQFIFQYYEEEERQRGNFPDRFSGHQFPNYSSELNVNALLLGDSALYLCASKASSFGYETFFGQGTRLTVV.

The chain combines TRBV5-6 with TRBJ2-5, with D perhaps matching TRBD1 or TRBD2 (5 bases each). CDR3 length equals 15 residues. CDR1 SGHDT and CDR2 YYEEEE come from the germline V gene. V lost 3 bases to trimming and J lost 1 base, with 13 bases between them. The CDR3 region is CASSSGRAGQETQYF. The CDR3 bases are TGTGCCAGCAGCTCCGGCAGGGCGGGCCAAGAGACCCAGTACTTC.

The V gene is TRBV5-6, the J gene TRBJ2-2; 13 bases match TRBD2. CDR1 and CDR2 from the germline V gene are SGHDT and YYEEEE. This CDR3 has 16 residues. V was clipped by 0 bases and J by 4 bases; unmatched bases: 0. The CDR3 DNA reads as TGTGCCAGCAGCTTGGGACTAGCGGGAGGCACCGGGGAGCTGTTTTTT. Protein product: CASSLGLAGGTGELFF.

Here the CDR3 reads CASSLNGQGNTGELFF. In DNA form, the CDR3 reads TGTGCCAGCAGCTTAAACGGGCAGGGGAACACCGGGGAGCTGTTTTTT. The chain couples TRBV7-9 to TRBJ2-2, with D possibly matching TRBD1 (5 bases). V lost 2 bases and J 1 base, leaving 11 bases between the germline ends. CDR3 size: 16 residues. Germline V gene sequence: CDR1 SEHNR, CDR2 FQNEAQ (reference sequence).

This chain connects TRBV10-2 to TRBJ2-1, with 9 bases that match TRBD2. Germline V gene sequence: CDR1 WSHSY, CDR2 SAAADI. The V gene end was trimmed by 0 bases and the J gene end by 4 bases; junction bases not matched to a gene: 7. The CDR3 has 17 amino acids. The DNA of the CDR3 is TGCGCCAGCAGTGAGTCGGCTAGCGGGGATCGATACAATGAGCAGTTCTTC. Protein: CASSESASGDRYNEQFF.

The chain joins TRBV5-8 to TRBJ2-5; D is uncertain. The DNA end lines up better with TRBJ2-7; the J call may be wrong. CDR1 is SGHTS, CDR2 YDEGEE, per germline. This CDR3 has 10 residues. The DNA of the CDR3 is TGTGCCAGCAGCACGTACGAGCAGTACTTC. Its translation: CASSTYEQYF.

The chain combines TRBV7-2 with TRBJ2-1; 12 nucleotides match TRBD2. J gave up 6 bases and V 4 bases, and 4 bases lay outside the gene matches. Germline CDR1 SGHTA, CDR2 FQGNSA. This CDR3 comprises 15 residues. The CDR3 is CASSWTSGILNEQFF. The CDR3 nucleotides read TGTGCCAGCAGCTGGACTAGCGGGATCCTCAATGAGCAGTTCTTC.

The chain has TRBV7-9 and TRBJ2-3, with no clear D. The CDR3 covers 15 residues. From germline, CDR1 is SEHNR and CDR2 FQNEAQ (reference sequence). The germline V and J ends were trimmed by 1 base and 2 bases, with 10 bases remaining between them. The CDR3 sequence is CASSLGALNTDTQYF. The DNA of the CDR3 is TGTGCCAGCAGCTTAGGGGCACTTAACACAGATACGCAGTATTTT.

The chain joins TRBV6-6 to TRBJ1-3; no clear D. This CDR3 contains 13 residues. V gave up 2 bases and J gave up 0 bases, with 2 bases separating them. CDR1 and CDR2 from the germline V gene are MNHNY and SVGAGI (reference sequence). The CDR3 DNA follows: TGTGCCAGCAGTTACGCCTCTGGAAACACCATATATTTT. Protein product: CASSYASGNTIYF.

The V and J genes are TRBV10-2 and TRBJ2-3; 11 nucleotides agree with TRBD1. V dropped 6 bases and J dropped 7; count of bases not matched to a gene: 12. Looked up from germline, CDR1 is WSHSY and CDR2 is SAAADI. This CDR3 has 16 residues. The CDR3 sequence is CASSPHAGTGGNTQYF. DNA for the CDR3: TGCGCCAGCAGCCCACACGCTGGGACAGGGGGAAATACGCAGTATTTT.

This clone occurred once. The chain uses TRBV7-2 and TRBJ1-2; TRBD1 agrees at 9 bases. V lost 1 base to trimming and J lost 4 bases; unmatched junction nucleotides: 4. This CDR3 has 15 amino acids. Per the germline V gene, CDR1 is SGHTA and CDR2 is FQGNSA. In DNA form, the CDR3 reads TGTGCCAGCAGCTTAGTCACAGGGGGCTCCTATGGCTACACCTTC. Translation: CASSLVTGGSYGYTF.

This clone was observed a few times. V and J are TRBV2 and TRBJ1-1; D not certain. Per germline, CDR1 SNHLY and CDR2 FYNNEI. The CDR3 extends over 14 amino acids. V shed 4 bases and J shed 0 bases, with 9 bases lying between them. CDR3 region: CASSVHTLNTEAFF. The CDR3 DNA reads TGTGCCAGCAGTGTCCACACCTTGAACACTGAAGCTTTCTTT.

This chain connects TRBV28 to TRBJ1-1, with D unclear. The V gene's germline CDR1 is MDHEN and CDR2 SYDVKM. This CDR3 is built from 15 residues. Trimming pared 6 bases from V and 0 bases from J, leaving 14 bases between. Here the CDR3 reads CASSAPAPLNTEAFF. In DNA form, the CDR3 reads TGTGCCAGCAGCGCCCCGGCACCTTTGAACACTGAAGCTTTCTTT.

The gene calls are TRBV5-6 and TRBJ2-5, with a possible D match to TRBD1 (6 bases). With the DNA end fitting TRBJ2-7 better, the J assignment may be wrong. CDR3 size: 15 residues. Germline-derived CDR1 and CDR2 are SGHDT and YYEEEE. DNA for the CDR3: TGTGCCAGCAGCTTGCTCAGGGGAGAAGCCTACGAGCAGTACTTC. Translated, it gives CASSLLRGEAYEQYF.

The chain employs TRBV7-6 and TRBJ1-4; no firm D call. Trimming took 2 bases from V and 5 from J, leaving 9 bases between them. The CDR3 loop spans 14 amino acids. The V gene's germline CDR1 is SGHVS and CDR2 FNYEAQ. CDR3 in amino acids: CASSLRGLNEKLFF. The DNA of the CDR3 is TGTGCCAGCAGCTTACGTGGGCTAAATGAAAAACTGTTTTTT.

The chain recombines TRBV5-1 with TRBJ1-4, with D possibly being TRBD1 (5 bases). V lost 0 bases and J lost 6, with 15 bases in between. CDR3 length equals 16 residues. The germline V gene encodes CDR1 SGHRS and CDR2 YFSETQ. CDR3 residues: CASSLAVRGSDEKLFF. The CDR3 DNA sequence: TGCGCCAGCAGCTTGGCCGTTAGGGGATCTGATGAAAAACTGTTTTTT.

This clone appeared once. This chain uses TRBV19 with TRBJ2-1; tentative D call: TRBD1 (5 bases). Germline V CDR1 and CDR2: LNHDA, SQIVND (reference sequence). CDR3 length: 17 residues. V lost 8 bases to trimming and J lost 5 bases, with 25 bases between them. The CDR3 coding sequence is TGTGCCAGTGCTACGCTGGGGCAGGAGCGAGGTCACAATGAGCAGTTCTTC. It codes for CASATLGQERGHNEQFF.

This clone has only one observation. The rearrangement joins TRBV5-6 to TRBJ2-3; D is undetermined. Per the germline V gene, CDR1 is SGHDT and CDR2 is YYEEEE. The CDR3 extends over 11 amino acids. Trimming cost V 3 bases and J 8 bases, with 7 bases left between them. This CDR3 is CASSSSVTQYF. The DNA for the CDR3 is TGTGCCAGCAGCTCCTCCGTTACGCAGTATTTT.

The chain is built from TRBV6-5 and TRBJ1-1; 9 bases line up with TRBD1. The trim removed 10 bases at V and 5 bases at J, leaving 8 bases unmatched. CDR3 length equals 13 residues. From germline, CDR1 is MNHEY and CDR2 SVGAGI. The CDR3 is CATHRGPKTEAFF. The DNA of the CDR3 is TGTGCCACCCACAGGGGGCCTAAAACTGAAGCTTTCTTT.

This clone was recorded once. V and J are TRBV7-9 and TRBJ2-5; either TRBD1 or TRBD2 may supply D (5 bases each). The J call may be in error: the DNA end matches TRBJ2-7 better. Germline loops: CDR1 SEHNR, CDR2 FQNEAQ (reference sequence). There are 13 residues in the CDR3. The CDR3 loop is CASSRDGSYEQYF. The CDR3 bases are TGTGCCAGTTCTCGGGACGGATCCTACGAGCAGTACTTC.

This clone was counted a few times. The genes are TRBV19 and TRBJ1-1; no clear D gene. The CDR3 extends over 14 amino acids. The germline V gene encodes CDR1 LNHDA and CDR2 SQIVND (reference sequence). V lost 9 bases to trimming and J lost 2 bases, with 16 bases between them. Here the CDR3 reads CASRRFDTNTEAFF. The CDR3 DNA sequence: TGTGCCAGCCGGCGTTTCGACACAAACACTGAAGCTTTCTTT.

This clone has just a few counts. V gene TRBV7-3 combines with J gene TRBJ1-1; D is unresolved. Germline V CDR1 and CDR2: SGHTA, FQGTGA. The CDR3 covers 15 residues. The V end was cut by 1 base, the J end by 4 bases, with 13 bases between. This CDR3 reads CASSLNLGSFTEAFF. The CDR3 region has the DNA TGTGCCAGCAGCTTAAATCTGGGAAGTTTCACTGAAGCTTTCTTT.

This chain's CDR3 is CASSPGPNYGYTF. Written as DNA, the CDR3 is TGTGCCAGCAGTCCCGGACCAAACTATGGCTACACCTTC. The V gene is TRBV6-1, the J gene TRBJ1-2; no clear D. This CDR3 is built from 13 residues. With 5 bases removed from V and 2 bases from J, the gap between germline ends came to 9 bases. CDR1 MNHNS and CDR2 SASEGT come from the germline V gene.

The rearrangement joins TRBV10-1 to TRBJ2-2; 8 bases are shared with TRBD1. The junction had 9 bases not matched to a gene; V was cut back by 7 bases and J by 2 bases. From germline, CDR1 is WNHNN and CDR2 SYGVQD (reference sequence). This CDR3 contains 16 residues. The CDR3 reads CASNPGTGGNTGELFF. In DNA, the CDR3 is TGCGCCAGCAATCCCGGGACAGGAGGTAACACCGGGGAGCTGTTTTTT.

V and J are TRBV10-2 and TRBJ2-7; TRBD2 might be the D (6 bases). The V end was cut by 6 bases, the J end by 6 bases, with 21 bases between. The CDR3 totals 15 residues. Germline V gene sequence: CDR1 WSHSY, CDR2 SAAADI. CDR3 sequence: CASREPGLTGREQYF. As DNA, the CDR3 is TGCGCCAGCAGAGAACCGGGACTCACGGGACGCGAGCAGTACTTC.

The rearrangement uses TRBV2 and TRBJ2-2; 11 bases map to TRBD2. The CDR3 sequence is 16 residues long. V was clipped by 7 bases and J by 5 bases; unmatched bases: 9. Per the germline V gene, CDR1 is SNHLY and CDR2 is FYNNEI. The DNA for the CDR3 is TGTGCCAGCACCTTAGCGGGGGGGCTGGTGACCGGGGAGCTGTTTTTT. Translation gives CASTLAGGLVTGELFF.

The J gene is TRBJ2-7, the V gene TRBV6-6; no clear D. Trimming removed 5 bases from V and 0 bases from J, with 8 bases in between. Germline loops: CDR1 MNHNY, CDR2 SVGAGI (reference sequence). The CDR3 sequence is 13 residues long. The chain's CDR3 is CASSPQSSYEQYF. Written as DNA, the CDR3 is TGTGCCAGCAGTCCGCAGAGCTCCTACGAGCAGTACTTC.

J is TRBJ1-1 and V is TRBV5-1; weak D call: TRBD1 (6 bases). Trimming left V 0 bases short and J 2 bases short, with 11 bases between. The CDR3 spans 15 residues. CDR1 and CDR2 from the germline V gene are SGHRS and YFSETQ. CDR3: CASSLEGGPNTEAFF. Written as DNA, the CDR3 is TGCGCCAGCAGCTTGGAAGGGGGGCCTAACACTGAAGCTTTCTTT. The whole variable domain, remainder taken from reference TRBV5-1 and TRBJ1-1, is KAGVTQTPRYLIKTRGQQVTLSCSPISGHRSVSWYQQTPGQGLQFLFEYFSETQRNKGNFPGRFSGRQFSNSRSEMNVSTLELGDSALYLCASSLEGGPNTEAFFGQGTRLTVV.